A single sample gave rise to the 18 T cell receptor beta chains below, sequenced in a study of blood T cell repertoires in COVID-19. Method: immunoSEQ multiplex PCR; TCRdb's copy keeps in-frame clones and lacks some. The sample shows approximately 200,000 clones, under 90% of them seen only once. The sample was peripheral blood. The receptors come from a woman older than 75 with COVID-19, enrolled during active disease.

This clone appeared a few times. The chain joins TRBV6-6 to TRBJ2-7, with TRBD2 matching 9 bases. The CDR3 totals 15 residues. Germline trimming cut 8 bases from V and 4 bases from J; bases unmatched to any gene: 12. Germline loops: CDR1 MNHNY, CDR2 SVGAGI (reference sequence). In DNA, the CDR3 is TGTGCCAGCGGTAAAGCGGGGGGAAAAGGGTACGAGCAGTACTTC. Protein: CASGKAGGKGYEQYF.

The chain couples TRBV7-8 to TRBJ1-1, with 7 bases matching TRBD1. Germline CDR1 is SGHVS and CDR2 is FQNEAQ. CDR3 length: 17 amino acids. V dropped 5 bases and J dropped 5; count of bases not matched to a gene: 17. The CDR3 DNA reads as TGTGCCAGCAGCATAGGACGACAGGGTGGAGTCCGGACTGAAGCTTTCTTT. Amino acids: CASSIGRQGGVRTEAFF.

This sequence joins TRBV5-6 and TRBJ1-5, with 9 bases that match TRBD1. The CDR3 contains 14 residues. V shed 7 bases, J shed 6 bases, and the junction held 8 bases outside the gene matches. Germline CDR1 is SGHDT and CDR2 is YYEEEE. The CDR3 sequence is CASAKQGAGQPQHF. The CDR3 bases are TGTGCCAGCGCAAAACAGGGGGCAGGTCAGCCCCAGCATTTT. Full variable domain (outside the CDR3, taken from reference TRBV5-6 and TRBJ1-5): DAGVTQSPTHLIKTRGQQVTLRCSPKSGHDTVSWYQQALGQGPQFIFQYYEEEERQRGNFPDRFSGHQFPNYSSELNVNALLLGDSALYLCASAKQGAGQPQHFGDGTRLSIL.

This clone is a singleton in its sample. The gene calls are TRBV28 and TRBJ1-5, with 9 bases fitting TRBD1. The CDR3 contains 16 residues. With 4 bases clipped from V and 7 bases from J, the junction kept 11 bases outside the gene matches. The germline CDR1 and CDR2 sequences are MDHEN and SYDVKM. This CDR3 is CASSSAGTGRQQPQHF. The CDR3 bases are TGTGCCAGCAGTTCGGCCGGGACAGGGAGACAACAGCCCCAGCATTTT.

This clone appeared a few times. The genes are TRBV12-5 and TRBJ1-1, with D unresolved. The V gene lost 3 bases and the J gene lost 3 bases, with 8 bases spanning the gap. Germline V gives CDR1 LGHNT, CDR2 FRNRAP. The CDR3 is made up of 13 amino acids. This chain's CDR3 is CASGLLGDTEAFF. For the CDR3, the DNA is TGTGCTAGTGGTTTACTCGGGGACACTGAAGCTTTCTTT.

The gene calls are TRBV28 and TRBJ2-2, with TRBD2 matching 14 bases. This CDR3 region has 19 residues. The germline CDR1 and CDR2 sequences are MDHEN and SYDVKM. Germline trimming cut 7 bases from V and 3 bases from J; bases unmatched to any gene: 13. CDR3 sequence (DNA): TGTGCCAGCACCCCGGTAGGGACTAGCGGGAGTGGGGACACCGGGGAGCTGTTTTTT. Protein: CASTPVGTSGSGDTGELFF.

The chain links TRBV5-1 to TRBJ2-3, with D perhaps matching TRBD2 (5 bases). CDR3 length: 14 amino acids. V was pared by 6 bases and J by 2 bases, with 13 bases between. CDR1 is SGHRS and CDR2 is YFSETQ in the germline V gene. The CDR3 nucleotides are TGCGCCAGCATGGTGGGAGAGGTCACAGATACGCAGTATTTT. Its translation is CASMVGEVTDTQYF.

V usage is TRBV23-1 and J usage is TRBJ2-7; 9 bases are a match to TRBD1. TRBV23-1 is filed as an ORF, its function uncertain. V was clipped by 6 bases and J by 4 bases; unmatched bases: 10. The CDR3 has 15 residues. The CDR3 protein is CASRKEGQGLYEQYF. DNA for the CDR3: TGCGCCAGCAGGAAGGAGGGACAGGGACTATACGAGCAGTACTTC.

This clone was observed a few times. The rearrangement uses TRBV18 and TRBJ1-1; possible D gene TRBD1, 5 bases. In germline, CDR1 is KGHSH, CDR2 LQKENI. The V end lost 2 bases, the J end lost 0 bases, and 16 bases lay between the germline ends. The CDR3 covers 17 residues. CDR3 residues: CASSPTSSQGMNTEAFF. The CDR3 region has the DNA TGTGCCAGCTCACCAACTTCCTCGCAGGGAATGAACACTGAAGCTTTCTTT.

The chain employs TRBV6-6 and TRBJ2-5, with TRBD2 identical over 12 bases. There are 17 residues in the CDR3. Looked up from germline, CDR1 is MNHNY and CDR2 is SVGAGI (reference sequence). The V gene end was trimmed by 5 bases and the J gene end by 0 bases; junction bases not matched to a gene: 7. In DNA, the CDR3 is TGTGCCAGCAGTCCAACGGGACTAGCGGGTCACCAAGAGACCCAGTACTTC. It is translated as CASSPTGLAGHQETQYF.

The chain carries TRBV10-2 and TRBJ2-1, with D perhaps TRBD1 (6 bases). V lost 6 bases and J lost 5, with 8 bases in between. In germline, CDR1 is WSHSY, CDR2 SAAADI. The CDR3 totals 12 residues. CDR3 residues: CASSGTNNEQFF. CDR3 nucleotides: TGCGCCAGCAGCGGGACAAACAATGAGCAGTTCTTC.

V is TRBV6-1 and J is TRBJ2-7; TRBD2 might be the D (6 bases). Germline lookup yields CDR1 MNHNS and CDR2 SASEGT. V dropped 2 bases and J dropped 5 bases, with 16 bases sitting between them. The CDR3 contains 15 residues. This CDR3 reads CASSEFGGSVDEQYF. The CDR3 DNA follows: TGTGCCAGCAGTGAATTCGGGGGTTCGGTTGACGAGCAGTACTTC.

The chain combines TRBV12-3 or TRBV12-4 with TRBJ1-6, with TRBD1 identical over 7 bases. V lost 7 bases, J lost 7 bases, and 4 bases stayed unmatched. This CDR3 is built from 13 residues. Here the CDR3 DNA reads TGTGCCAGCAACCAGGGGGAAAATTCACCCCTCCACTTT. As protein: CASNQGENSPLHF.

This chain joins TRBV3-1 (or the pseudogene TRBV3-2) and TRBJ1-2, with D possibly TRBD1 on 6 matching bases. The length of the CDR3 is 14 residues. V was clipped by 1 base and J by 6 bases, with 12 bases between them. Germline V gene data show CDR1 as LGHDT and CDR2 as YNNKEL (reference sequence). DNA of the CDR3: TGTGCCAGCAGCCAAGTTCCAGGGGTGCATGGCTACACCTTC. It encodes CASSQVPGVHGYTF.

The genes are TRBV18 and TRBJ1-1; TRBD1 is a possible D gene (6 bases). Trimming shortened V by 3 bases and J by 2 bases, and 16 bases separated the two germline ends. CDR1 is KGHSH and CDR2 is LQKENI in the germline V gene. The CDR3 totals 16 residues. DNA for the CDR3: TGTGCCAGCTCACCTCCAACAGGGAGGGGAAACACTGAAGCTTTCTTT. Amino acid sequence: CASSPPTGRGNTEAFF.

The sample holds one count of this clone. J is TRBJ1-1 and V is TRBV9; no definite D call. Germline-derived CDR1 and CDR2 are SGDLS and YYNGEE. Trimming removed 4 bases from V and 3 bases from J, with 13 bases in between. The CDR3 totals 14 residues. The CDR3 bases are TGTGCCAGCAGCCTCGGCGAGGGCTACACTGAAGCTTTCTTT. Its protein is CASSLGEGYTEAFF.

In DNA, the CDR3 is TGTGCCATCAGTGGAGTAACCGGTCAAAATCAGCCCCAGCATTTT. This codes for CAISGVTGQNQPQHF. The chain employs TRBV10-3 and TRBJ1-5; D unresolved. The V end lost 4 bases, the J end lost 4 bases, and 14 bases lay between the germline ends. The CDR3 consists of 15 residues. Per the germline V gene, CDR1 is ENHRY and CDR2 is SYGVKD.

CDR3 protein: CASSLGGVGSNQPQHF. Written as DNA, the CDR3 is TGTGCCAGCAGCTTGGGGGGGGTTGGTAGCAATCAGCCCCAGCATTTT. This sequence joins TRBV5-6 and TRBJ1-5; possibly TRBD1 for D (5 bases). This CDR3 has 16 amino acids. The germline V gene has CDR1 SGHDT and CDR2 YYEEEE. Trimming shortened V by 0 bases and J by 0 bases, and 10 bases separated the two germline ends.